This T cell receptor (beta chain) was captured by sequencing in a study of blood T cell repertoires in COVID-19. Turning to the study itself: COVID-19 samples, acute and convalescent, were from the United States, Italy and Spain. From T cells, B-cell-depleted T cells, or PBMCs came the material, which was cDNA or gDNA.

V lost 2 bases, J lost 0 bases, and 2 bases stayed unmatched. Germline assignment: CDR1 KGHSH and CDR2 LQKENI. CDR3 length: 15 residues. As originally analysed: It was from reference gene primer amplification that nucleated cell counts were estimated. The protocol was immunoSEQ multiplex PCR, while the TCRdb copy is restricted to in-frame clones and leaves out a portion. V and J calls plus clone size are reproduced from that table; the DNA served to infer D and trimming. The table records hundreds of thousands of clones, 80% to 90% of them present only once. This TCR came from a woman under 40 with active or convalescent COVID-19. Sequenced material: peripheral blood. The rearrangement links TRBV18 to TRBJ2-7, with TRBD2 matching 9 bases. CDR3 DNA sequence: TGTGCCAGCTCACCAAGCGGGGGGCCCTCCTACGAGCAGTACTTC. It is translated as CASSPSGGPSYEQYF.